Shown below are 13 T cell receptor beta chains from a single sample sequenced in a study of cytomegalovirus exposure and HLA in healthy donors. The PCR used 60 Vbeta and 13 Jbeta primers. Profiled with immunoSEQ multiplex PCR; TCRdb holds only in-frame clones, not every one. In the table there are about 89,000 clones, over 75% of which are singletons. The sample was PBMCs. The receptors stem from a female donor in good health and CMV-seropositive.

This clone was found a few times. The J gene is TRBJ2-1, the V gene TRBV7-3; D may be TRBD2 (6 bases). This CDR3 comprises 15 residues. Germline V gene sequence: CDR1 SGHTA, CDR2 FQGTGA. The ends were cut back, 5 bases at V and 4 bases at J, with 15 bases in the middle. CDR3 protein: CASSLGTVSYNEQFF. CDR3 nucleotide sequence: TGTGCCAGCAGCCTAGGGACTGTTTCTTACAATGAGCAGTTCTTC.

This chain uses TRBV15 with TRBJ1-5, with 7 bases that match TRBD1. Germline trimming cut 5 bases from V and 2 bases from J; bases unmatched to any gene: 6. Germline lookup yields CDR1 LNHNV and CDR2 YYDKDF (reference sequence). The CDR3 consists of 15 residues. CDR3 residues: CATSLRQGGNQPQHF. CDR3 coding DNA: TGTGCCACCAGCCTCCGGCAGGGGGGCAATCAGCCCCAGCATTTT.

The table lists this clone with a few counts. This same CDR3 is encoded by further DNA sequences in the sample. The rearrangement uses TRBV13 and TRBJ2-7; 8 nucleotides align to TRBD1. The CDR3 has 14 residues. The ends lost 6 bases at V and 4 bases at J; junction bases unmatched: 8. Germline-derived CDR1 and CDR2 are PRHDT and FYEKMQ (reference sequence). CDR3 in amino acids: CASSPGTGGYEQYF. The CDR3 region has the DNA TGTGCCAGCAGTCCCGGAACAGGGGGTTACGAGCAGTACTTC.

The V gene is TRBV27, the J gene TRBJ2-5; D not resolved. CDR1 and CDR2 from the germline V gene are MNHEY and SMNVEV (reference sequence). Trimming stripped 6 bases from V and 4 bases from J, with 18 bases between. This CDR3 region has 15 residues. CDR3 sequence reads: CASRPFGGVRETQYF. The CDR3 nucleotides read TGTGCCAGCAGACCCTTTGGTGGAGTTCGAGAGACCCAGTACTTC.

This rearrangement joins TRBV7-9 to TRBJ1-2; 10 nucleotides match TRBD1. Germline V gene lookup returns CDR1 SEHNR and CDR2 FQNEAQ (reference sequence). The length of the CDR3 is 15 residues. V gave up 1 base and J gave up 7 bases; unmatched junction bases: 6. This CDR3 is CASSLVGGTGVGYTF. DNA for the CDR3: TGTGCCAGCAGCTTAGTAGGCGGGACAGGGGTTGGCTACACCTTC.

Regarding this clone: Other DNA sequences of this sample code for an identical CDR3. This chain uses TRBV6-5 with TRBJ1-1; D is uncertain. Germline V CDR1 and CDR2: MNHEY, SVGAGI. There are 14 residues in the CDR3. V was cut by 0 bases and J by 0 bases, with 5 bases left in between. CDR3 coding DNA: TGTGCCAGCAGTTACTCGAGGGTGAACACTGAAGCTTTCTTT. Translating it yields CASSYSRVNTEAFF.

J is TRBJ1-2 and V is TRBV19; D may be TRBD1 (6 bases). The CDR3 runs to 14 residues. CDR1 is LNHDA, CDR2 SQIVND, per germline (reference sequence). The ends were cut back, 2 bases at V and 8 bases at J, with 15 bases in the middle. CDR3 loop: CASSINAGEYGYTF. CDR3 DNA: TGTGCCAGTAGTATAAATGCAGGGGAGTACGGCTACACCTTC.

This chain connects TRBV14 to TRBJ1-1, with a weak D call TRBD1 (5 bases). V was cut by 0 bases and J by 0 bases, with 8 bases left in between. CDR1 and CDR2 (germline): SGHDN, FVKESK. This CDR3 region has 15 residues. CDR3 in DNA: TGTGCCAGCAGCCAAGATAGCAGGGTGAACACTGAAGCTTTCTTT. Translated: CASSQDSRVNTEAFF.

The chain recombines TRBV7-9 with TRBJ1-2; the D gene is possibly TRBD1 (6 bases). The CDR3 extends over 14 amino acids. The V end was cut by 7 bases, the J end by 2 bases, with 14 bases between. Germline-derived CDR1 and CDR2 are SEHNR and FQNEAQ (reference sequence). CDR3 coding DNA: TGTGCCAGCACAAAAGAGGGGGAAAACTATGGCTACACCTTC. Translation: CASTKEGENYGYTF.

This clone has a handful of counts. CDR3 nucleotide sequence: TGTGCCAGCGGGCCGTTGACAGCCAATTCACCCCTCCACTTT. This sequence encodes CASGPLTANSPLHF. The chain employs TRBV25-1 and TRBJ1-6, with D possibly being TRBD1 (5 bases). The CDR3 has 14 amino acids. V dropped 8 bases and J dropped 7 bases, with 15 bases sitting between them. Per the germline V gene, CDR1 is MGHDK and CDR2 is SYGVNS.

This rearrangement joins TRBV6-5 to TRBJ1-1; no definite D call. Trimming removed 2 bases from V and 8 bases from J, with 21 bases in between. The CDR3 is 16 amino acids. From germline, CDR1 is MNHEY and CDR2 SVGAGI. The CDR3 loop is CASSYPSFGREAEAFF. CDR3 DNA sequence: TGTGCCAGCAGTTACCCGAGTTTTGGTCGCGAGGCCGAAGCTTTCTTT.

This clone was counted once. The chain couples TRBV5-5 to TRBJ1-1; the D gene is possibly TRBD1 (5 bases). V lost 1 base, J lost 3 bases, and 19 bases lay in between. This CDR3 region has 17 residues. Germline values: CDR1 SGHKS, CDR2 YYEKEE (reference sequence). Written as DNA, the CDR3 is TGTGCCAGCAGCTTGTACACAGGCAACCACCGGGACACTGAAGCTTTCTTT. Protein sequence: CASSLYTGNHRDTEAFF. The full variable domain, its missing parts supplied by reference TRBV5-5 and TRBJ1-1, is DAGVTQSPTHLIKTRGQQVTLRCSPISGHKSVSWYQQVLGQGPQFIFQYYEKEERGRGNFPDRFSARQFPNYSSELNVNALLLGDSALYLCASSLYTGNHRDTEAFFGQGTRLTVV.

This chain links TRBV10-1 with TRBJ1-4, with D unclear. Trimming removed 0 bases from V and 2 bases from J, with 7 bases in between. Germline V gene lookup returns CDR1 WNHNN and CDR2 SYGVQD (reference sequence). The CDR3 consists of 15 residues. CDR3 in amino acids: CASSESPRTNEKLFF. The CDR3 DNA is TGCGCCAGCAGTGAGTCCCCCAGGACTAATGAAAAACTGTTTTTT.